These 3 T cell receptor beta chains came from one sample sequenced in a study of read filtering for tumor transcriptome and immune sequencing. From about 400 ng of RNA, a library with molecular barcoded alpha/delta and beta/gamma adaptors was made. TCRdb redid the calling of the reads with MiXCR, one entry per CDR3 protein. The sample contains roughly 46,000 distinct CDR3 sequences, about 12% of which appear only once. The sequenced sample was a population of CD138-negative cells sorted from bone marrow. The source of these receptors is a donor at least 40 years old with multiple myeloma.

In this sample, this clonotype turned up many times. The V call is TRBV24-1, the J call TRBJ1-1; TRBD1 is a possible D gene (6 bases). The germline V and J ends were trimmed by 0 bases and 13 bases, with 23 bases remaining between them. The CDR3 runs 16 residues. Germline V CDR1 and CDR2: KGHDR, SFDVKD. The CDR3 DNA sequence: TGTGCCACCAGTGATTTGGGAACTCCGGGACATCGCGCTTATTTCTTT. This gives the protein CATSDLGTPGHRAYFF.

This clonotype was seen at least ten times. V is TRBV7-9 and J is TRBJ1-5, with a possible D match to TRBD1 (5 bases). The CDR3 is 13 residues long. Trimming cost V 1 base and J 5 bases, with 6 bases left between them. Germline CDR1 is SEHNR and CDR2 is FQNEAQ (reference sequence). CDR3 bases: TGTGCCAGCAGCTTAGGGGGGGATCAGCCCCAGCATTTT. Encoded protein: CASSLGGDQPQHF.

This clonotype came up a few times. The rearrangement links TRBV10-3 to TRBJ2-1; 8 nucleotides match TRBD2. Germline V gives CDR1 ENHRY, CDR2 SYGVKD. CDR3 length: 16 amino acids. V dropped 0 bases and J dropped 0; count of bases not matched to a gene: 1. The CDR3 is CAISESAGGSYNEQFF. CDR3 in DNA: TGTGCCATCAGTGAGTCGGCGGGGGGCTCCTACAATGAGCAGTTCTTC.